This TCR beta chain was found in a study of blood T cell repertoires in COVID-19. The data were produced by immunoSEQ multiplex PCR, yet TCRdb's version contains in-frame clones alone and is incomplete. The table shows roughly 250,000 clones, with under 90% occurring only once. After removal of 6 bases from V and 4 bases from J, the junction contained 12 bases not matched to a gene. This CDR3 comprises 18 residues. CDR1 is SGHVS, CDR2 FNYEAQ, per germline. The chain uses TRBV7-6 and TRBJ2-2; the match to TRBD2 covers 12 bases. The sequenced sample was peripheral blood. The sequence derives from a human donor in a cohort sampled during active COVID-19. CDR3: CASRAQLAGGSRTGELFF. The DNA of the CDR3 is TGTGCCAGCAGGGCTCAACTAGCGGGAGGTTCGCGCACCGGGGAGCTGTTTTTT.